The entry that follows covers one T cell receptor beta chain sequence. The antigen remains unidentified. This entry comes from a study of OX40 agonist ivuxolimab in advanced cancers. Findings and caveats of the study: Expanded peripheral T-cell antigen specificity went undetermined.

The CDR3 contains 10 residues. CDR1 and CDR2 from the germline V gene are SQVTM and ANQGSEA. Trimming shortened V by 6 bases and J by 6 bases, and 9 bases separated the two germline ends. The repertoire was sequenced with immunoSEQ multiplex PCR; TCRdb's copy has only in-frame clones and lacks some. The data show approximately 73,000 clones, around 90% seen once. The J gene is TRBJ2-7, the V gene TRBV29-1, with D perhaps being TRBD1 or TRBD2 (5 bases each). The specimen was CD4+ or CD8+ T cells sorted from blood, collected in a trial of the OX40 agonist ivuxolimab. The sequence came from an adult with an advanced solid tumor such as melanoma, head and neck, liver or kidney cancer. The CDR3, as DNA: TGCAGCGTGTGGGACGTCGAGCAGTACTTC. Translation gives CSVWDVEQYF.